The present T cell receptor (beta chain) was sequenced within a study of T-cell reconstitution after alpha-beta-depleted transplantation in children. The CDR3 has 16 amino acids. Germline V gene data show CDR1 as SGHRS and CDR2 as YFSETQ. V lost 0 bases, J lost 1 base, and 13 bases lay in between. Library preparation (for TCRbeta) was performed with unique molecular identifiers. TCRdb re-called the PCR reads through MiXCR, storing one row per CDR3 protein. The top ten hold less than 15% of the sample, which has approximately 200,000 distinct CDR3 sequences, roughly 15% seen once. This clonotype was detected ten times or more.

Sequencing used PBMCs from the stem cell graft donor, obtained from the stem cell graft. The V gene is TRBV5-1, the J gene TRBJ2-5, with a weak D call TRBD2 (6 bases). This clonotype was sampled from a human donor who donated a stem cell graft to a child with acute lymphoblastic leukemia. The CDR3 is CASSLASAGPQETQYF. The CDR3 DNA sequence: TGCGCCAGCAGCTTGGCCTCGGCGGGGCCCCAAGAGACCCAGTACTTC.